This T cell receptor (beta chain) was obtained from a study of blood T cell repertoires in COVID-19. Study summary: COVID-19 samples collected from the United States, Italy and Spain covered acute and convalescent phases. Sources were T cells, B-cell-depleted T cells, or PBMCs; the material itself was cDNA or gDNA.

Under the authors' procedure: Reference gene primer amplification gave nucleated cell count estimates. Profiling relied on immunoSEQ multiplex PCR, and the TCRdb table lists in-frame clones only, not all of them. V and J calls plus clone size are reproduced from that table; the DNA served to infer D and trimming. This sample has nearly 80,000 clones, with around nine tenths found just once. The CDR3 totals 9 residues. This receptor was taken from an elderly woman with active or convalescent COVID-19. Material for sequencing was peripheral blood. V is TRBV12-2 and J is TRBJ1-1; the table's D call TRBD1 went unverified against the DNA. TRBV12-2 constitutes a pseudogene. CDR3 sequence (DNA): TGTGCAAGTTCCCCAGAAGCTTTCTTT. Its translation is CASSPEAFF.